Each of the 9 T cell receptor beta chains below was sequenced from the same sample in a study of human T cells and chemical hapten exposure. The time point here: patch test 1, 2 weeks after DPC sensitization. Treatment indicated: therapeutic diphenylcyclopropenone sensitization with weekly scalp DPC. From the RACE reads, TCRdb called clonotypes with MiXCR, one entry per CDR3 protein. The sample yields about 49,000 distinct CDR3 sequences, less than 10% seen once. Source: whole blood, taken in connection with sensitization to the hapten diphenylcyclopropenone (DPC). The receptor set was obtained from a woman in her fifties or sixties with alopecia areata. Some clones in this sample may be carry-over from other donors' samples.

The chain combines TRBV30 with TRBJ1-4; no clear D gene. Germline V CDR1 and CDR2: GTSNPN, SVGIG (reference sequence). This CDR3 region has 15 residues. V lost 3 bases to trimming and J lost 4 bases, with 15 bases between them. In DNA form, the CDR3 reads TGTGCCTGGAGGCGGAACGGCCTTTATAATGAAAAACTGTTTTTT. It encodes CAWRRNGLYNEKLFF.

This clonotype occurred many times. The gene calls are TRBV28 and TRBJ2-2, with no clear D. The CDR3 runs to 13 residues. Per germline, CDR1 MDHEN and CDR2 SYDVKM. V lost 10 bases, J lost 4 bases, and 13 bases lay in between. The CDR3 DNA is TGTGCCATCCACAAACGGGTCACCGGGGAGCTGTTTTTT. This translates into CAIHKRVTGELFF.

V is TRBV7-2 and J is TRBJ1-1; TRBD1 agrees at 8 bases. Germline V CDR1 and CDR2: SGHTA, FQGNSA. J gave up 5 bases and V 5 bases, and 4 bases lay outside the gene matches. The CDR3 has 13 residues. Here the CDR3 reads CASSRTGRTEAFF. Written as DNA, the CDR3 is TGTGCCAGCAGCCGGACAGGGCGAACTGAAGCTTTCTTT.

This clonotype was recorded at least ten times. The CDR3 DNA is TGCAGCGTTGGACAGGGGGCCTATTCCGGGGAGCTGTTTTTT. Encoded protein: CSVGQGAYSGELFF. The chain carries TRBV29-1 and TRBJ2-2; 10 bases are a match to TRBD1. Germline V gene data show CDR1 as SQVTM and CDR2 as ANQGSEA. V trimming: 4 bases; J trimming: 6 bases; junction bases outside the gene matches: 5. This CDR3 region has 14 residues.

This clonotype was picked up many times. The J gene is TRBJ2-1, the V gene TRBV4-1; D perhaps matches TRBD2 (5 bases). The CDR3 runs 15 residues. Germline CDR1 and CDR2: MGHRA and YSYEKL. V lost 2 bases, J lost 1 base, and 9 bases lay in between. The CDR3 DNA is TGCGCCAGCAGCCAACGGACTGAGTCCTACAATGAGCAGTTCTTC. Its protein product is CASSQRTESYNEQFF.

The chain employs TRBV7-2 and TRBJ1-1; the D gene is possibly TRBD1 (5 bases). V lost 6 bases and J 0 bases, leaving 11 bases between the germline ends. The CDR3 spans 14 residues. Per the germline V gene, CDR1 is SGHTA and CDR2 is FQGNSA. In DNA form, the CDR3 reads TGTGCCAGCAGAATAGGACAAATGAACACTGAAGCTTTCTTT. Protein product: CASRIGQMNTEAFF. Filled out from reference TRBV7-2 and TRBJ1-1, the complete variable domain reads GAGVSQSPSNKVTEKGKDVELRCDPISGHTALYWYRQSLGQGLEFLIYFQGNSAPDKSGLPSDRFSAERTGGSVSTLTIQRTQQEDSAVYLCASRIGQMNTEAFFGQGTRLTVV.

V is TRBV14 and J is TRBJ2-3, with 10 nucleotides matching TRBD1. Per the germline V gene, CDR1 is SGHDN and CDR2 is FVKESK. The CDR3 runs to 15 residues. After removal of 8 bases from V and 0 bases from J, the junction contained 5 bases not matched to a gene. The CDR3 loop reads CASATTGGSTDTQYF. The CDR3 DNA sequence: TGTGCCAGCGCCACGACAGGGGGCAGCACAGATACGCAGTATTTT.

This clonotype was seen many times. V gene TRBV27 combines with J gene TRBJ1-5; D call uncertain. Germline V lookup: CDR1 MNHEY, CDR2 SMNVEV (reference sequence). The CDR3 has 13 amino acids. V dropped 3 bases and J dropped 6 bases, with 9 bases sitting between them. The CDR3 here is CASSLGIGQPQHF. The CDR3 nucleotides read TGTGCCAGCAGTTTGGGAATTGGTCAGCCCCAGCATTTT.

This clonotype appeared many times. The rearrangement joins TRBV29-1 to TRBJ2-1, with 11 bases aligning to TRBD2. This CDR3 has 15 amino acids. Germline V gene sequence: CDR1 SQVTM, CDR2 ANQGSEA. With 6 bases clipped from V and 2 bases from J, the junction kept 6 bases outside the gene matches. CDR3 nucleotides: TGCAGCGTGCGACTAGCGGGATCTCCCTACAATGAGCAGTTCTTC. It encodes CSVRLAGSPYNEQFF.